The 17 T cell receptor beta chains in this list originate from one sample, sequenced in a study of graft-versus-host responses after intestinal transplantation. Measured with immunoSEQ multiplex PCR; TCRdb has only the in-frame clones, and not every one. The sample includes 90,000 to 120,000 clones, approximately 88% seen only once; the top ten take around 0.76%. Their antigen targets remain unknown. The specimen comprised unstimulated CD4+ T cells sorted from spleen or lymph node cells, sampled before transplant. The receptors shown here come from a human donor who was the organ donor for an intestinal transplant.

The V gene is TRBV30, the J gene TRBJ1-6; the D is unclear. CDR1 is GTSNPN, CDR2 SVGIG, per germline (reference sequence). V gave up 2 bases and J gave up 7 bases, with 18 bases separating them. There are 16 residues in the CDR3. The CDR3: CAWSTLAFLGNSPLHF. In nucleotides, the CDR3 is TGTGCCTGGAGTACCCTCGCGTTCCTGGGGAATTCACCCCTCCACTTT.

This sequence joins TRBV18 and TRBJ2-2, with TRBD1 matching 9 bases. V shed 2 bases, J shed 2 bases, and the junction held 3 bases outside the gene matches. CDR3 length: 16 amino acids. CDR1 and CDR2 (germline): KGHSH, LQKENI. CDR3 protein: CASSPVGQGNTGELFF. The CDR3 DNA follows: TGTGCCAGCTCACCAGTGGGACAGGGCAACACCGGGGAGCTGTTTTTT.

This clone was seen only once. V and J are TRBV11-2 and TRBJ2-1, with 9 positions matching TRBD2. This CDR3 is built from 15 residues. Germline assignment: CDR1 SGHAT and CDR2 FQNNGV. The V gene end was trimmed by 5 bases and the J gene end by 2 bases; junction bases not matched to a gene: 4. In DNA, the CDR3 is TGTGCCAGCAGCCCAGGGACTAGCCCCTACAATGAGCAGTTCTTC. Its translation is CASSPGTSPYNEQFF.

This clone has only a few counts. This sequence joins TRBV6-1 and TRBJ2-7, with D possibly being TRBD2 (6 bases). V lost 7 bases and J 4 bases, leaving 20 bases between the germline ends. CDR1 and CDR2 (germline): MNHNS, SASEGT. This CDR3 has 15 residues. The CDR3 is CASTPEGIWIYEQYF. The CDR3 bases are TGTGCCAGCACCCCGGAGGGAATTTGGATTTACGAGCAGTACTTC.

The rearrangement links TRBV4-1 to TRBJ2-2, with D maybe TRBD2 (7 bases). The CDR3 has 19 residues. The V end lost 1 base, the J end lost 6 bases, and 24 bases lay between the germline ends. Germline loops: CDR1 MGHRA, CDR2 YSYEKL. CDR3 DNA: TGCGCCAGCAGCCAAGTTCAATTTGTGGGGGGGCCTCAGGCCGGGGAGCTGTTTTTT. It specifies CASSQVQFVGGPQAGELFF.

J is TRBJ1-3 and V is TRBV4-2; no definite D call. The V and J ends lost 2 bases and 0 bases respectively, with 8 bases between them. Germline lookup yields CDR1 LGHNA and CDR2 YNFKEQ. The CDR3 runs 15 residues. In DNA, the CDR3 is TGTGCCAGCAGCCAAAGTTGGGGCTCTGGAAACACCATATATTTT. Residues: CASSQSWGSGNTIYF.

The chain joins TRBV6-1 to TRBJ2-1, with D possibly being TRBD2 (6 bases). CDR3 length: 13 residues. Germline CDR1 is MNHNS and CDR2 is SASEGT. The V gene lost 7 bases and the J gene lost 0 bases, with 7 bases spanning the gap. CDR3 nucleotide sequence: TGTGCCAGCACGGGGGTCTCCTACAATGAGCAGTTCTTC. Translated: CASTGVSYNEQFF.

V is TRBV5-6 and J is TRBJ2-6; no definite D call. Trimming left V 1 base short and J 0 bases short, with 8 bases between. This CDR3 comprises 16 residues. CDR1 and CDR2 from the germline V gene are SGHDT and YYEEEE. Here the CDR3 reads CASSLPVSSGANVLTF. The CDR3 DNA reads as TGTGCCAGCAGCTTGCCCGTCTCCTCTGGGGCCAACGTCCTGACTTTC. Using reference TRBV5-6 and TRBJ2-6 for the parts outside the CDR3, the full variable domain is DAGVTQSPTHLIKTRGQQVTLRCSPKSGHDTVSWYQQALGQGPQFIFQYYEEEERQRGNFPDRFSGHQFPNYSSELNVNALLLGDSALYLCASSLPVSSGANVLTFGAGSRLTVL.

The rearrangement links TRBV6-4 to TRBJ2-1; no firm D call. The CDR3 consists of 15 residues. The V gene lost 5 bases and the J gene lost 1 base, with 12 bases spanning the gap. Germline assignment: CDR1 MRHNA and CDR2 SNTAGT. In nucleotides, the CDR3 is TGTGCCAGCAGTCTGGACCCTTGGTCCTACAATGAGCAGTTCTTC. Residues: CASSLDPWSYNEQFF.

The genes are TRBV7-9 and TRBJ2-1, with D hard to call. CDR3 size: 15 residues. The germline V gene has CDR1 SEHNR and CDR2 FQNEAQ (reference sequence). V was cut by 5 bases and J by 2 bases, with 13 bases left in between. CDR3 nucleotides: TGTGCCAGCAGCCTAGGGTCCAGCCCCTACAATGAGCAGTTCTTC. This translates into CASSLGSSPYNEQFF.

The chain has TRBV5-1 and TRBJ2-2; 8 bases line up with TRBD1. Germline V gives CDR1 SGHRS, CDR2 YFSETQ. The CDR3 spans 14 residues. V was clipped by 8 bases and J by 3 bases; unmatched bases: 6. CDR3 in DNA: TGCGCCAGTTCCGGACAGGGTTACACCGGGGAGCTGTTTTTT. It encodes CASSGQGYTGELFF.

The gene calls are TRBV11-2 and TRBJ2-2; 8 positions agree with TRBD2. J lost 8 bases, V lost 3 bases, and 14 bases had no gene match. The CDR3 totals 17 residues. Germline assignment: CDR1 SGHAT and CDR2 FQNNGV. CDR3 amino acids: CASSFRTSLPQGGELFF. The DNA of the CDR3 is TGTGCCAGCAGCTTTAGGACTAGCTTACCCCAGGGTGGGGAGCTGTTTTTT.

The rearrangement joins TRBV6-6 to TRBJ2-3, with 7 bases that match TRBD1. The ends lost 6 bases at V and 7 bases at J; junction bases unmatched: 4. This CDR3 is 12 amino acids long. Germline CDR1 is MNHNY and CDR2 is SVGAGI (reference sequence). The CDR3 here is CASRPTGNTQYF. In DNA, the CDR3 is TGTGCCAGCAGGCCGACAGGGAATACGCAGTATTTT.

This clone was found once. V and J are TRBV14 and TRBJ2-2; no firm D call. Trimming pared 4 bases from V and 1 base from J, leaving 7 bases between. CDR3 size: 14 residues. The germline V gene has CDR1 SGHDN and CDR2 FVKESK. This chain's CDR3 is CASSPYMNTGELFF. The CDR3 bases are TGTGCCAGCAGCCCTTACATGAACACCGGGGAGCTGTTTTTT.

This clone was recorded a few times. The chain combines TRBV2 with TRBJ1-3; D uncertain. The germline V gene encodes CDR1 SNHLY and CDR2 FYNNEI. V shed 6 bases and J shed 7 bases, with 7 bases lying between them. This CDR3 has 11 amino acids. The CDR3 region has the DNA TGTGCCAGCAGCCCCGACAACACCATATATTTT. Translating it yields CASSPDNTIYF.

This chain connects TRBV4-1 to TRBJ2-1; the match to TRBD2 covers 7 bases. Trimming cost V 0 bases and J 2 bases; bases outside gene matches: 4. The germline CDR1 and CDR2 sequences are MGHRA and YSYEKL. The CDR3 length is 16 residues. CDR3 region: CASSQEWAGAYNEQFF. DNA of the CDR3: TGCGCCAGCAGCCAAGAATGGGCGGGAGCCTACAATGAGCAGTTCTTC.

CDR3 region: CASSHRGGNGYTF. The DNA for the CDR3 is TGTGCCAGCAGCCACAGAGGGGGGAATGGCTACACCTTC. The chain is built from TRBV11-2 and TRBJ1-2; TRBD1 is a possible D gene (6 bases). V lost 5 bases to trimming and J lost 6 bases, with 13 bases between them. The CDR3 consists of 13 residues. Germline-derived CDR1 and CDR2 are SGHAT and FQNNGV.